Listed here are 19 T cell receptor beta chains from one sample, sequenced in a study of T cell changes during pregnancy in multiple sclerosis (dated by TCRdb to between 2018 and 2021). The library came from the immunoSEQ multiplex PCR assay. Held by TCRdb, this immuneACCESS table contains in-frame sequences only and omits some clones. Under half of the omission traces to an unresolved V gene where checked; the cause of the rest is unknown. The sample table lists approximately 50,000 clones, under 95% of them with a count of one. The ten largest account for 1% to 1.5% of the sample. Sequencing used peripheral blood, obtained in the second trimester of pregnancy. These receptors were taken from a female donor with multiple sclerosis, enrolled in a pregnancy study.

The chain has TRBV30 and TRBJ2-1; D is ambiguous. V lost 0 bases and J 8 bases, leaving 8 bases between the germline ends. The CDR3 loop spans 12 amino acids. Per germline, CDR1 GTSNPN and CDR2 SVGIG (reference sequence). CDR3 nucleotide sequence: TGTGCCTGGAGTGTAACCCGGTATGAGCAGTTCTTC. The encoded protein is CAWSVTRYEQFF.

The V call is TRBV7-2, the J call TRBJ1-1, with 7 bases that match TRBD1. This CDR3 spans 15 amino acids. V lost 5 bases and J lost 5; bases outside the gene matches: 11. Germline V gives CDR1 SGHTA, CDR2 FQGNSA. CDR3 sequence reads: CASSPQGGWGTEAFF. CDR3 nucleotides: TGTGCCAGCAGCCCTCAGGGGGGATGGGGGACTGAAGCTTTCTTT.

This clone appeared a few times. The chain employs TRBV2 and TRBJ2-2, with 9 bases identical to TRBD1. This CDR3 spans 13 amino acids. Germline-derived CDR1 and CDR2 are SNHLY and FYNNEI. With 8 bases clipped from V and 7 bases from J, the junction kept 5 bases outside the gene matches. The CDR3 loop is CASSGQGNGELFF. The CDR3 DNA sequence: TGTGCCAGCTCGGGACAGGGAAACGGGGAGCTGTTTTTT.

In this sample, this clone turned up once. The V and J genes are TRBV25-1 and TRBJ1-1; no reliable D call. The CDR3 runs 15 residues. V dropped 5 bases and J dropped 2 bases, with 15 bases sitting between them. CDR1 is MGHDK, CDR2 SYGVNS, per germline. The CDR3 loop is CASSYSGRGNTEAFF. The CDR3 coding sequence is TGTGCCAGCAGTTATTCCGGAAGAGGAAACACTGAAGCTTTCTTT.

The genes are TRBV2 and TRBJ1-2; a possible D gene is TRBD1 (6 bases). The V gene's germline CDR1 is SNHLY and CDR2 FYNNEI. V was clipped by 5 bases and J by 4 bases, with 14 bases between them. The CDR3 loop spans 14 amino acids. CDR3 amino acids: CASSLIQGPYGYTF. Written as DNA, the CDR3 is TGTGCCAGCAGTCTTATACAGGGACCCTATGGCTACACCTTC.

The chain couples TRBV7-2 to TRBJ2-7; D is possibly TRBD2 (7 bases). This CDR3 is built from 14 residues. CDR1 is SGHTA, CDR2 FQGNSA, per germline. Trimming took off 5 bases at V and 2 bases at J, with 13 bases between the two ends. The CDR3 nucleotides read TGTGCCAGCAGCCCACAAGGGGGGGCCTACGAGCAGTACTTC. Translated, it gives CASSPQGGAYEQYF.

The chain is built from TRBV16 and TRBJ1-1, with a weak D call TRBD1 (5 bases). Trimming removed 2 bases at V and 6 bases at J, with 13 bases between. Germline-derived CDR1 and CDR2 are KGHSY and FQNENV. The CDR3 contains 14 residues. CDR3 loop: CASSQNRLGAEAFF. For the CDR3, the DNA is TGTGCCAGCAGCCAAAATCGCCTAGGGGCTGAAGCTTTCTTT.

The chain recombines TRBV19 with TRBJ1-1; tentatively, D is TRBD1 (6 bases). The CDR3 is made up of 17 amino acids. The germline V gene has CDR1 LNHDA and CDR2 SQIVND (reference sequence). V lost 7 bases and J lost 0, with 21 bases in between. The CDR3 region has the DNA TGTGCCAGTACCAACAGGGAGGGATATGAAATGAACACTGAAGCTTTCTTT. Amino acids: CASTNREGYEMNTEAFF.

Concerning this clone itself: Other DNA sequences from this sample encode an identical CDR3 as well. The rearrangement links TRBV4-3 to TRBJ1-2; D not certain. CDR1 is LGHNA and CDR2 is YSLEER in the germline V gene. The CDR3 runs to 13 residues. Trimming left V 0 bases short and J 4 bases short, with 6 bases between. In DNA, the CDR3 is TGCGCCAGCAGCCAAGATCGTCTCTATGGCTACACCTTC. This translates into CASSQDRLYGYTF.

This sequence joins TRBV10-1 and TRBJ2-5; a possible D gene is TRBD2 (6 bases). CDR1 and CDR2 from the germline V gene are WNHNN and SYGVQD (reference sequence). CDR3 length: 13 amino acids. V was cut by 4 bases and J by 1 base, with 7 bases left in between. The CDR3 DNA sequence: TGCGCCAGCAGTGGGACTATCCAAGAGACCCAGTACTTC. This codes for CASSGTIQETQYF.

The rearrangement uses TRBV10-2 and TRBJ1-1; 8 positions agree with TRBD1. The germline V gene has CDR1 WSHSY and CDR2 SAAADI. CDR3 length: 15 residues. The V gene end was trimmed by 10 bases and the J gene end by 5 bases; junction bases not matched to a gene: 15. The CDR3 spells CATILDRGGVTEAFF. The CDR3 coding sequence is TGCGCCACAATACTTGACAGGGGTGGTGTGACTGAAGCTTTCTTT.

This chain joins TRBV5-1 and TRBJ2-7; 8 bases align to TRBD2. The ends lost 1 base at V and 4 bases at J; junction bases unmatched: 4. CDR3 length equals 14 residues. Germline V gene sequence: CDR1 SGHRS, CDR2 YFSETQ. The CDR3 sequence: CASSLQAGVYEQYF. The CDR3 bases are TGCGCCAGCAGCTTGCAAGCGGGGGTGTACGAGCAGTACTTC.

The chain joins TRBV7-2 to TRBJ1-6; D remains ambiguous. The V end was cut by 1 base, the J end by 10 bases, with 17 bases between. The CDR3 has 16 residues. Germline V lookup: CDR1 SGHTA, CDR2 FQGNSA. CDR3 sequence: CASSLGLRRSGSPLHF. CDR3 in DNA: TGTGCCAGCAGCTTAGGGTTGAGGAGGTCGGGATCACCCCTCCACTTT.

The J gene is TRBJ1-1, the V gene TRBV19, with a possible D match to TRBD1 (5 bases). The V end was cut by 1 base, the J end by 10 bases, with 19 bases between. CDR1 and CDR2 from the germline V gene are LNHDA and SQIVND (reference sequence). CDR3 length equals 15 residues. In DNA form, the CDR3 reads TGTGCCAGTAGTATAGCTGCTGGGGCAGCTCCGAGAGCTTTCTTT. This gives the protein CASSIAAGAAPRAFF.

The gene calls are TRBV6-6 and TRBJ2-3; 13 bases agree with TRBD2. Germline V gives CDR1 MNHNY, CDR2 SVGAGI (reference sequence). V lost 10 bases to trimming and J lost 1 base; unmatched junction nucleotides: 2. CDR3 size: 14 residues. The CDR3 region has the DNA TGTGCCATAGGGACTAGCGGGGGCACAGATACGCAGTATTTT. As protein: CAIGTSGGTDTQYF.

For this clone: The final CDR3 position lacks the conserved phenylalanine or tryptophan, pointing to a likely read error. The chain couples TRBV7-9 to TRBJ1-6, with no clear D. Germline-derived CDR1 and CDR2 are SEHNR and FQNEAQ (reference sequence). The CDR3 consists of 14 residues. V dropped 5 bases and J dropped 0 bases, with 5 bases sitting between them. The CDR3: CASSRDSYNSPLHL. CDR3 DNA: TGTGCCAGCAGCCGGGACTCCTATAATTCACCCCTCCACCTT.

This clone was seen a handful of times. At one end, the junction sequence differs from germline, possibly due to a read error. J is TRBJ1-2 and V is TRBV2; the match to TRBD1 covers 9 bases. The CDR3 is made up of 11 amino acids. Germline lookup yields CDR1 SNHLY and CDR2 FYNNEI. Here the CDR3 reads CASGGQGPSLF. CDR3 coding DNA: TGTGCCAGCGGGGGACAGGGACCCAGTCTTTTC.

This clone was detected once. The chain couples TRBV6-6 to TRBJ2-7, with a tentative D call TRBD2 (5 bases). Deletions cut 10 bases from V and 6 bases from J, with 13 bases between. This CDR3 comprises 11 residues. Germline CDR1 MNHNY, CDR2 SVGAGI (reference sequence). DNA of the CDR3: TGTGCCACCACTAGGGTGGGCGAGCAGTACTTC. Residues: CATTRVGEQYF.

V is TRBV19 and J is TRBJ1-5; D call uncertain. This CDR3 contains 12 residues. Trimming removed 7 bases from V and 4 bases from J, with 8 bases in between. Germline V gene lookup returns CDR1 LNHDA and CDR2 SQIVND (reference sequence). The CDR3 here is CASNKINQPQHF. For the CDR3, the DNA is TGTGCCAGTAATAAAATAAATCAGCCCCAGCATTTT.